Presented here are 27 T cell receptor beta chains from one specimen sequenced in a study of T cells in Graves' hyperthyroidism and ophthalmopathy. From RNA transcripts, TCR beta CDR3 regions were amplified. Carried out on the TCR CDR3, a first-round RT-PCR used the HTBI primer set. TCRdb itself ran the multiplex PCR reads through MiXCR, one entry per CDR3 protein. The data contain hundreds of thousands of distinct CDR3 sequences, over 35% of them singletons. What was sequenced was blood. The receptors here all came from a young man with Graves' hyperthyroidism.

This clonotype was recorded at least ten times. Just one base apart from a much larger clone, this may be a read error. The CDR3 DNA sequence: TGTGCCAGCAGCTGGGGACAGGGCCAAGAGACCCAGTACTTC. Protein: CASSWGQGQETQYF. This chain links TRBV9 with TRBJ2-5; 9 bases align to TRBD1. With 4 bases clipped from V and 1 base from J, the junction kept 2 bases outside the gene matches. Germline V gives CDR1 SGDLS, CDR2 YYNGEE. The CDR3 sequence is 14 residues long.

This clonotype has a count of ten or more. This chain uses TRBV9 with TRBJ1-1; 10 bases align to TRBD1. V was clipped by 4 bases and J by 4 bases; unmatched bases: 10. CDR1 is SGDLS and CDR2 is YYNGEE in the germline V gene. This CDR3 has 16 residues. The CDR3 DNA follows: TGTGCCAGCAGCCCGACAAGACAGGGGGCCGTCACTGAAGCTTTCTTT. As protein: CASSPTRQGAVTEAFF. The full variable domain, in which reference TRBV9 and TRBJ1-1 provide the parts outside the CDR3, is DSGVTQTPKHLITATGQRVTLRCSPRSGDLSVYWYQQSLDQGLQFLIQYYNGEERAKGNILERFSAQQFPDLHSELNLSSLELGDSALYFCASSPTRQGAVTEAFFGQGTRLTVV.

This chain connects TRBV25-1 to TRBJ1-6; possible D gene TRBD1, 6 bases. The V gene's germline CDR1 is MGHDK and CDR2 SYGVNS. V was trimmed by 7 bases and J by 7 bases, leaving 11 bases between them. CDR3 length equals 13 residues. The CDR3 sequence is CASTGGPNSPLHF. CDR3 DNA sequence: TGTGCCAGCACCGGGGGGCCGAATTCACCCCTCCACTTT.

The chain is built from TRBV2 and TRBJ1-1; possibly TRBD1 for D (6 bases). Trimming cost V 6 bases and J 3 bases, with 17 bases left between them. There are 15 residues in the CDR3. Looked up from germline, CDR1 is SNHLY and CDR2 is FYNNEI. The CDR3 spells CASSPTVKGDTEAFF. CDR3 bases: TGTGCCAGCAGCCCGACGGTCAAGGGGGACACTGAAGCTTTCTTT.

In this sample, this clonotype turned up many times. The V call is TRBV5-1, the J call TRBJ2-7, with 7 bases identical to TRBD1. This CDR3 comprises 15 residues. Germline V gene sequence: CDR1 SGHRS, CDR2 YFSETQ. J gave up 3 bases and V 1 base, and 7 bases lay outside the gene matches. The CDR3: CASSLSQGVFYEQYF. In DNA form, the CDR3 reads TGCGCCAGCAGCTTGAGCCAGGGGGTGTTCTACGAGCAGTACTTC.

The V call is TRBV29-1, the J call TRBJ1-1; 8 nucleotides align to TRBD1. There are 13 residues in the CDR3. Germline CDR1 reads SQVTM; CDR2 reads ANQGSEA. V shed 6 bases, J shed 5 bases, and the junction held 8 bases outside the gene matches. CDR3 sequence: CSVAIDRGTEAFF. CDR3 bases: TGCAGCGTCGCAATCGACAGGGGTACTGAAGCTTTCTTT.

This clonotype showed up just a few times. CDR3 region: CASSMALRGQGYQPQHF. The CDR3 DNA reads TGTGCCAGTAGTATGGCCCTGAGGGGACAGGGATATCAGCCCCAGCATTTT. V and J are TRBV19 and TRBJ1-5; 9 nucleotides align to TRBD1. This CDR3 has 17 amino acids. With V trimmed by 3 bases and J by 5 bases, 11 bases remained unmatched. Germline-derived CDR1 and CDR2 are LNHDA and SQIVND (reference sequence).

Note on this clonotype: This sequence may be a read error, since a much larger clone differs from it by one base. The CDR3 does not end in the conserved phenylalanine or tryptophan, so this is likely a read error. V usage is TRBV10-3 and J usage is TRBJ2-5; 10 positions match TRBD2. The CDR3 consists of 16 residues. Germline V gene data show CDR1 as ENHRY and CDR2 as SYGVKD. The CDR3 DNA follows: TGTGCCACCAGTGATTCGAGCGGGGGGGCGGGAGAGACCCAGTACCTC. As protein: CATSDSSGGAGETQYL.

In this sample, this clonotype turned up many times. V usage is TRBV20-1 and J usage is TRBJ1-1, with a weak D call TRBD1 (5 bases). CDR1 is DFQATT and CDR2 is SNEGSKA in the germline V gene (reference sequence). This CDR3 has 14 amino acids. Trimming took 3 bases from V and 1 from J, leaving 12 bases between them. The DNA of the CDR3 is TGCAGTGCTAGTGGCAGGGCGGGGAACACTGAAGCTTTCTTT. Translating gives CSASGRAGNTEAFF.

This clonotype has ten or more counts. This rearrangement joins TRBV2 to TRBJ2-5; TRBD1 matches 8 bases. The CDR3 has 15 residues. The V gene end was trimmed by 6 bases and the J gene end by 7 bases; junction bases not matched to a gene: 13. CDR1 and CDR2 from the germline V gene are SNHLY and FYNNEI. The CDR3 DNA reads as TGTGCCAGCAGGTTTACAGGGGGAGGCGGAGGGACCCAGTACTTC. Amino acids: CASRFTGGGGGTQYF.

Only one count was recorded for this clonotype. CDR3: CASWEQGGGDGYTF. The CDR3, as DNA: TGTGCCAGCTGGGAACAGGGGGGCGGAGATGGCTACACCTTC. This chain links TRBV6-1 with TRBJ1-2, with TRBD1 identical over 8 bases. The V gene end was trimmed by 8 bases and the J gene end by 6 bases; junction bases not matched to a gene: 11. The CDR3 runs 14 residues. Germline CDR1 is MNHNS and CDR2 is SASEGT.

The genes are TRBV19 and TRBJ1-5; 8 bases line up with TRBD1. Germline values: CDR1 LNHDA, CDR2 SQIVND (reference sequence). V lost 5 bases, J lost 5 bases, and 8 bases stayed unmatched. There are 15 residues in the CDR3. The CDR3 DNA is TGTGCCAGTAGTTCGGCCGGACAGGGATATCAGCCCCAGCATTTT. Its translation is CASSSAGQGYQPQHF. The variable domain in full, with the rest retrieved from reference TRBV19 and TRBJ1-5, is DGGITQSPKYLFRKEGQNVTLSCEQNLNHDAMYWYRQDPGQGLRLIYYSQIVNDFQKGDIAEGYSVSREKKESFPLTVTSAQKNPTAFYLCASSSAGQGYQPQHFGDGTRLSIL.

The chain uses TRBV10-3 and TRBJ1-5; possible D gene TRBD1, 5 bases. The CDR3 runs 14 residues. Germline loops: CDR1 ENHRY, CDR2 SYGVKD. Deletions cut 3 bases from V and 6 bases from J, with 12 bases between. CDR3 nucleotide sequence: TGTGCCATCAGTGAAGGGGAGGAAGGTCAGCCCCAGCATTTT. Translated: CAISEGEEGQPQHF.

This clonotype was picked up many times. The CDR3 reads CASTQGREEKLFF. The CDR3 DNA follows: TGTGCCAGCACACAGGGACGAGAGGAAAAACTGTTTTTT. The chain joins TRBV6-1 to TRBJ1-4; tentative D call: TRBD1 (6 bases). Trimming left V 7 bases short and J 8 bases short, with 14 bases between. Germline V gives CDR1 MNHNS, CDR2 SASEGT. CDR3 size: 13 residues.

Ten or more counts support this clonotype. The chain uses TRBV10-3 and TRBJ1-1; 7 nucleotides match TRBD1. The CDR3 contains 13 residues. Looked up from germline, CDR1 is ENHRY and CDR2 is SYGVKD. With 5 bases clipped from V and 4 bases from J, the junction kept 4 bases outside the gene matches. The CDR3 protein is CAISRDSSTEAFF. The CDR3 nucleotides are TGTGCCATCAGTCGGGACAGTAGCACTGAAGCTTTCTTT.

This clonotype has a count of ten or more. The rearrangement joins TRBV10-2 to TRBJ1-4, with unresolved D. V was cut by 6 bases and J by 0 bases, with 14 bases left in between. Germline V gives CDR1 WSHSY, CDR2 SAAADI. This CDR3 has 16 amino acids. CDR3 sequence reads: CASRFGRAATNEKLFF. CDR3 DNA: TGCGCCAGCAGATTTGGTAGGGCGGCAACTAATGAAAAACTGTTTTTT.

This clonotype was seen a few times. The chain couples TRBV12-3 or TRBV12-4 to TRBJ2-7, with unresolved D. The length of the CDR3 is 13 residues. Deletions cut 2 bases from V and 3 bases from J, with 8 bases between. The CDR3, as DNA: TGTGCCAGCAGTTTATATCAAAGCTACGAGCAGTACTTC. Translated, it gives CASSLYQSYEQYF.

As for this clonotype: Germline and junction disagree at one end, which may indicate a read error. The CDR3 bases are TGCGCCAGCAGCTTGTGGGGCAGGTCGGACACTGAAGCTTTCTTT. As protein: CASSLWGRSDTEAFF. The chain combines TRBV5-5 with TRBJ1-1; D may be TRBD1 (5 bases). The CDR3 spans 15 residues. Germline V gene data show CDR1 as SGHKS and CDR2 as YYEKEE (reference sequence).

This clonotype was counted ten times or more. The chain is built from TRBV29-1 and TRBJ1-1; 8 bases are shared with TRBD1. CDR3 length: 14 amino acids. Germline V gene sequence: CDR1 SQVTM, CDR2 ANQGSEA. After removal of 6 bases from V and 7 bases from J, the junction contained 13 bases not matched to a gene. As DNA, the CDR3 is TGCAGCGTACTTCGGGATACAGGGGGAGATGAAGCTTTCTTT. It encodes CSVLRDTGGDEAFF.

This clonotype has only a few counts. The chain carries TRBV4-1 and TRBJ1-1; D unresolved. V was shortened by 1 base and J by 11 bases, with 14 bases between the two germline ends. CDR1 MGHRA and CDR2 YSYEKL come from the germline V gene. The CDR3 loop spans 13 amino acids. For the CDR3, the DNA is TGCGCCAGCAGCCAAGCGGCGAGAGACACTGCTTTCTTT. Translating it yields CASSQAARDTAFF.

In its sample, this clonotype was seen many times. V is TRBV9 and J is TRBJ1-1; no reliable D call. The CDR3 runs 13 residues. The V end was cut by 3 bases, the J end by 1 base, with 7 bases between. Germline CDR1 SGDLS, CDR2 YYNGEE. CDR3 in DNA: TGTGCCAGCAGCGGCCCTCGGAACACTGAAGCTTTCTTT. This codes for CASSGPRNTEAFF.

This clonotype has only a few counts. V is TRBV7-8 and J is TRBJ1-1; no clear D gene. In germline, CDR1 is SGHVS, CDR2 FQNEAQ. This CDR3 is built from 14 residues. V shed 6 bases and J shed 6 bases, with 17 bases lying between them. CDR3 amino acids: CASSPDVPRAEAFF. CDR3 DNA sequence: TGTGCCAGCAGTCCTGACGTACCTCGCGCTGAAGCTTTCTTT.

This clonotype was counted a few times. The chain carries TRBV6-6 and TRBJ2-2; the D is unclear. This CDR3 contains 15 residues. Germline CDR1 MNHNY, CDR2 SVGAGI (reference sequence). V lost 0 bases, J lost 5 bases, and 10 bases lay in between. CDR3 sequence: CASSYSAPRTGELFF. The CDR3 coding sequence is TGTGCCAGCAGTTACTCGGCTCCGCGGACCGGGGAGCTGTTTTTT.

There are many counts of this clonotype. The gene calls are TRBV29-1 and TRBJ1-3; D might be TRBD1 (5 bases). This CDR3 is built from 14 residues. The germline V gene encodes CDR1 SQVTM and CDR2 ANQGSEA. V lost 5 bases and J 0 bases, leaving 11 bases between the germline ends. CDR3 loop: CSVLTVSSGNTIYF. CDR3 coding DNA: TGCAGCGTTCTGACAGTCTCCTCTGGAAACACCATATATTTT.

This clonotype was found once. This chain links TRBV28 with TRBJ2-5; no clear D. Per the germline V gene, CDR1 is MDHEN and CDR2 is SYDVKM. The ends were cut back, 5 bases at V and 1 base at J, with 8 bases in the middle. The CDR3 runs to 13 residues. The CDR3 region has the DNA TGTGCCAGCAGTCCAATGGTCCAAGAGACCCAGTACTTC. This translates into CASSPMVQETQYF.

V gene TRBV9 combines with J gene TRBJ1-3; weak D call: TRBD1 (5 bases). The CDR3 sequence is 16 residues long. Germline loops: CDR1 SGDLS, CDR2 YYNGEE. Trimming left V 0 bases short and J 0 bases short, with 10 bases between. CDR3 sequence reads: CASSVGGADSGNTIYF. The CDR3 bases are TGTGCCAGCAGCGTAGGCGGGGCTGACTCTGGAAACACCATATATTTT. Full variable domain (outside the CDR3, taken from reference TRBV9 and TRBJ1-3): DSGVTQTPKHLITATGQRVTLRCSPRSGDLSVYWYQQSLDQGLQFLIQYYNGEERAKGNILERFSAQQFPDLHSELNLSSLELGDSALYFCASSVGGADSGNTIYFGEGSWLTVV.

This clonotype was picked up a small number of times. This rearrangement joins TRBV4-3 to TRBJ1-1, with no clear D. This CDR3 is built from 13 residues. Looked up from germline, CDR1 is LGHNA and CDR2 is YSLEER. V was pared by 7 bases and J by 1 base, with 10 bases between. CDR3 in amino acids: CASNVVGNTEAFF. For the CDR3, the DNA is TGCGCCAGCAACGTTGTGGGGAACACTGAAGCTTTCTTT.